This T cell receptor (beta chain) is from a study of shared clonotypes between healthy human individuals. Findings of the study overall: Non-shared clonotypes had lower generation probabilities than those shared by all four donors.

For this clone: Its antigen is unknown.

Donors had no recently reported acute infections or vaccinations and were HIV-negative. Some clones are missing from TCRdb's copy, which holds only in-frame ones; the method was immunoSEQ multiplex PCR. This table holds 950,000 to 1,100,000 clones, about 76% found once. The TCR comes from a man between 18 and 35 years old in good health. Sequencing was carried out using memory CD4+ T cells sorted from blood. Subset reported: CD45RA-negative fraction.

For the CDR3, the DNA is TGTGCCAGCAGTAGGGCAGGGGTGGATGGCTACACCTTC. Protein sequence: CASSRAGVDGYTF. The chain has TRBV2 and TRBJ1-2, with a tentative D call TRBD1 (6 bases). Trimming cost V 5 bases and J 6 bases, with 13 bases left between them. Per germline, CDR1 SNHLY and CDR2 FYNNEI. This CDR3 has 13 residues.